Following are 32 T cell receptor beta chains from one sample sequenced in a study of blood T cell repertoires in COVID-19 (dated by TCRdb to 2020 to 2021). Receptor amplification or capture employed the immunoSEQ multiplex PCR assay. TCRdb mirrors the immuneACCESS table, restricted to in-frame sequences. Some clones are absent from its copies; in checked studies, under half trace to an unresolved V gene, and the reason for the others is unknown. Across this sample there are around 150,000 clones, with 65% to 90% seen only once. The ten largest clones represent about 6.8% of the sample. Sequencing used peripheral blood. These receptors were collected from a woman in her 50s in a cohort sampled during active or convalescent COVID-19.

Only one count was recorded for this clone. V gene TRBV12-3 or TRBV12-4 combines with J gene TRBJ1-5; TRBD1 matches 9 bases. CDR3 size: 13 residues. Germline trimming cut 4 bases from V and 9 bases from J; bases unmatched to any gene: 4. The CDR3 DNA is TGTGCCAGCAGTTGGACAGGGGAATCGCCCCAGCATTTT. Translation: CASSWTGESPQHF.

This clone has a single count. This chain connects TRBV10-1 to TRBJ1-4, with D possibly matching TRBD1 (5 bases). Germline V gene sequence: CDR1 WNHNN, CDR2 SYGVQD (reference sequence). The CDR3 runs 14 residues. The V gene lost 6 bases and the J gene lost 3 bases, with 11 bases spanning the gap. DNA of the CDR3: TGCGCCAGCAGCGAAACAGGCGCTAATGAAAAACTGTTTTTT. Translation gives CASSETGANEKLFF.

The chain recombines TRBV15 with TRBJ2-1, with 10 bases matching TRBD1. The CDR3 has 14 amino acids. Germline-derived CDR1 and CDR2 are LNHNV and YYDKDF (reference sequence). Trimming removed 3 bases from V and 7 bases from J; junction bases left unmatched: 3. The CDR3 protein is CATSSGDRGNEQFF. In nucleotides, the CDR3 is TGTGCCACCAGCAGTGGGGACAGGGGTAATGAGCAGTTCTTC.

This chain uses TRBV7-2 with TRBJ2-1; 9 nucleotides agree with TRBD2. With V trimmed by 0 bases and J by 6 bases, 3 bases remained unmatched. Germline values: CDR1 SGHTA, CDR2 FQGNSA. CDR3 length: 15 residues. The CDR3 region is CASSLAVAGANEQFF. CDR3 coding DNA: TGTGCCAGCAGCTTAGCGGTAGCGGGGGCCAATGAGCAGTTCTTC.

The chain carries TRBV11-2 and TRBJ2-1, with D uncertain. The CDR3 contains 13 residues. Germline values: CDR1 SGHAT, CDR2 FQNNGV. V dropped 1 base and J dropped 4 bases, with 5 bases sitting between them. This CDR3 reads CASSLVSYNEQFF. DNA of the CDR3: TGTGCCAGCAGCTTAGTCAGTTACAATGAGCAGTTCTTC. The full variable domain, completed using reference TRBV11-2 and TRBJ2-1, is EAGVAQSPRYKIIEKRQSVAFWCNPISGHATLYWYQQILGQGPKLLIQFQNNGVVDDSQLPKDRFSAERLKGVDSTLKIQPAKLEDSAVYLCASSLVSYNEQFFGPGTRLTVL.

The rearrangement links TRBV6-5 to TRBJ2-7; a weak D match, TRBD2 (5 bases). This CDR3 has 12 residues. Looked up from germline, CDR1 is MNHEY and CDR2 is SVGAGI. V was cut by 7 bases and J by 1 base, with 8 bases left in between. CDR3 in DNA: TGTGCCAGCATCGGGAATTCCTACGAGCAGTACTTC. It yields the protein CASIGNSYEQYF.

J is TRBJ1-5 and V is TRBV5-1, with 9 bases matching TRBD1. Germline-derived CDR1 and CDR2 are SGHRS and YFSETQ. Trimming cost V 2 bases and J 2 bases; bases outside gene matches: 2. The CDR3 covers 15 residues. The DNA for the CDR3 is TGCGCCAGCAGCTTACAGGGGGCTGGCAATCAGCCCCAGCATTTT. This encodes CASSLQGAGNQPQHF.

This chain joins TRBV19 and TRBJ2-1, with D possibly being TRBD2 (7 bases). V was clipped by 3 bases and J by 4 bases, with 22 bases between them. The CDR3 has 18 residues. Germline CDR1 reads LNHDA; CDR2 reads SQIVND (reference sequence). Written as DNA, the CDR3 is TGTGCCAGTAGTATCTTTGGGGCGGGGGCCCATTATTACAATGAGCAGTTCTTC. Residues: CASSIFGAGAHYYNEQFF.

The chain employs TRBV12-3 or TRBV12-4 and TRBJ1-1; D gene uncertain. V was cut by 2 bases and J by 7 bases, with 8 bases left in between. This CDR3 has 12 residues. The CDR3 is CASSLSPDEAFF. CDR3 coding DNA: TGTGCCAGCAGTTTATCGCCAGATGAAGCTTTCTTT.

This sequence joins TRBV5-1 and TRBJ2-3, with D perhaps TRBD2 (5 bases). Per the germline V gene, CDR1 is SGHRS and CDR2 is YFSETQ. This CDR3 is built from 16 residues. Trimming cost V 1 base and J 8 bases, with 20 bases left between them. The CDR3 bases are TGCGCCAGCAGCTTGACCTCCCGGAACTCGGGAAGTACGCAGTATTTT. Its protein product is CASSLTSRNSGSTQYF.

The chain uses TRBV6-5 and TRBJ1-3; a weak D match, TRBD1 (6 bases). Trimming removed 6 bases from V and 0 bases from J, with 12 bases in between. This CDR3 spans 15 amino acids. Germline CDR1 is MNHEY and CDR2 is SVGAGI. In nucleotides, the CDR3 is TGTGCCAGCAGCCGGACAGACCTCTCTGGAAACACCATATATTTT. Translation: CASSRTDLSGNTIYF.

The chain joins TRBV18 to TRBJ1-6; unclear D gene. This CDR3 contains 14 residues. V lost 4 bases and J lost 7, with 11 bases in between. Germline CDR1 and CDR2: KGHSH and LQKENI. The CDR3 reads CASSLGQENSPLHF. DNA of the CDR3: TGTGCCAGCTCACTGGGTCAGGAAAATTCACCCCTCCACTTT.

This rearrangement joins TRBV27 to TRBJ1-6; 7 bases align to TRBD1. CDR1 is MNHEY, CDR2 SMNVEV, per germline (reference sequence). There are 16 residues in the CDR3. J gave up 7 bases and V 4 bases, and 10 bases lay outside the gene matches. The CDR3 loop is CASSSPTGTDNSPLHF. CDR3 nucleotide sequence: TGTGCCAGCAGTTCCCCTACAGGGACAGACAATTCACCCCTCCACTTT.

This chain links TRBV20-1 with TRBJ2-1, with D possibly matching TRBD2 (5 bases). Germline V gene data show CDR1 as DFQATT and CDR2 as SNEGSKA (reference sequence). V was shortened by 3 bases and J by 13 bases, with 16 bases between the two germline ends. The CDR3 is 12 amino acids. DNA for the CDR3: TGCAGTGCTAGTGACCCCCCGGGGTGTCAGTTCTTC. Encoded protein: CSASDPPGCQFF.

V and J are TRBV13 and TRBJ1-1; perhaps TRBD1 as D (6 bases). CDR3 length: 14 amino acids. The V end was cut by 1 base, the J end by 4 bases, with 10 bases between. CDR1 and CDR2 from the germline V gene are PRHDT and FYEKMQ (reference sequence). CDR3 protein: CASSLVGRGTEAFF. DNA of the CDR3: TGTGCCAGCAGCTTAGTTGGCAGGGGCACTGAAGCTTTCTTT.

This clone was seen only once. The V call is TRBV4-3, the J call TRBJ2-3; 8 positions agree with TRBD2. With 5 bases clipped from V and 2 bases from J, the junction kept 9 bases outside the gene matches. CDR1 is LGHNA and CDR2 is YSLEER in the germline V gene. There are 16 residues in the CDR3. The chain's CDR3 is CASSKGLGGDTDTQYF. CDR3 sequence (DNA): TGCGCCAGCAGCAAGGGACTAGGTGGGGACACAGATACGCAGTATTTT.

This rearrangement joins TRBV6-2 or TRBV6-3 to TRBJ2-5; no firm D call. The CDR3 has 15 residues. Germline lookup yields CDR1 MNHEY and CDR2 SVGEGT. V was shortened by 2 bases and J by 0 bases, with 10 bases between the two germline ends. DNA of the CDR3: TGTGCCAGCAGTTACGGTCCGTCAGACCAAGAGACCCAGTACTTC. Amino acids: CASSYGPSDQETQYF.

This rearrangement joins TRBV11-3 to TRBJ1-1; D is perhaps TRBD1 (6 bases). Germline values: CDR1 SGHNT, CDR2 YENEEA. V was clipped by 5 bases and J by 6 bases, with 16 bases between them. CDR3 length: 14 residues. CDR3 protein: CASSLTGPTAEAFF. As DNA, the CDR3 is TGTGCCAGCAGCCTTACAGGGCCAACGGCTGAAGCTTTCTTT.

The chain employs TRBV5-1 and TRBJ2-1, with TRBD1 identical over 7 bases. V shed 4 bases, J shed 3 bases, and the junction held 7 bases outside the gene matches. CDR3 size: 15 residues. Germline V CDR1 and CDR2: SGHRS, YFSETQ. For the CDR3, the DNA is TGCGCCAGCAGCACTAGGGACAGAGACTACAATGAGCAGTTCTTC. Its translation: CASSTRDRDYNEQFF.

The CDR3 nucleotides are TGTGCCACCAGGATTACAGGGTATAGCAATCAGCCCCAGCATTTT. Protein product: CATRITGYSNQPQHF. V and J are TRBV19 and TRBJ1-5, with D perhaps TRBD1 (6 bases). CDR1 LNHDA and CDR2 SQIVND come from the germline V gene (reference sequence). Trimming took 10 bases from V and 0 from J, leaving 16 bases between them. The CDR3 contains 15 residues.

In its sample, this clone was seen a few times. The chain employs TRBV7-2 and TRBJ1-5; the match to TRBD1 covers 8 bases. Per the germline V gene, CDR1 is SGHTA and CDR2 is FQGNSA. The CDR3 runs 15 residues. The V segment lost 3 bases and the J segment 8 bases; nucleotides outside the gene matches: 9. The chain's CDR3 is CASSLSGTGEKPQHF. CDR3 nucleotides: TGTGCCAGCAGCTTGTCCGGGACAGGTGAGAAGCCCCAGCATTTT.

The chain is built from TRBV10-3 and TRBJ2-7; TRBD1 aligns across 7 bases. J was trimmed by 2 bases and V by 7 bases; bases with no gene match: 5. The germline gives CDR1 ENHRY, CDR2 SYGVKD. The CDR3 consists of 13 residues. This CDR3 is CAITETGPYEQYF. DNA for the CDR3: TGTGCCATCACCGAGACAGGGCCCTACGAGCAGTACTTC.

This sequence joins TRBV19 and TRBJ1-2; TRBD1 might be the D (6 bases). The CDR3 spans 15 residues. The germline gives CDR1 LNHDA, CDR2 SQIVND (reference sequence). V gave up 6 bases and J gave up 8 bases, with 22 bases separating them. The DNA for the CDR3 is TGTGCCAGTAGCCTACCTAAGGGGGGGGTAGCGGGCTACACCTTC. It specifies CASSLPKGGVAGYTF.

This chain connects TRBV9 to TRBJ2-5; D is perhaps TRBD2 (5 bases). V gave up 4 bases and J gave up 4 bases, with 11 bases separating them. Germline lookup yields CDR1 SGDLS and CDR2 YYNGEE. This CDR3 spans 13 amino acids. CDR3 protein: CASSYGVSETQYF. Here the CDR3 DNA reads TGTGCCAGCAGCTACGGGGTATCAGAGACCCAGTACTTC.

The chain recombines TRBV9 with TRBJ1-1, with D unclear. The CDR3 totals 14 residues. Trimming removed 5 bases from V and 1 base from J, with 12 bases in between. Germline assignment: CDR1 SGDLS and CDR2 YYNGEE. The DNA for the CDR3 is TGTGCCAGCAGTCATGGAGTGGGGAACACTGAAGCTTTCTTT. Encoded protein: CASSHGVGNTEAFF.

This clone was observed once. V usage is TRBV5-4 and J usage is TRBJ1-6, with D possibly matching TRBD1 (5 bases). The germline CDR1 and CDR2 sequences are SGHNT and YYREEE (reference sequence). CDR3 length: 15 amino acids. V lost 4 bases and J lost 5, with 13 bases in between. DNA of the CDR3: TGTGCCAGCAGCGCGGGGGGGATTGATAATTCACCCCTCCACTTT. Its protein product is CASSAGGIDNSPLHF. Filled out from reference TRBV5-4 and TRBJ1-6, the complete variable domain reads ETGVTQSPTHLIKTRGQQVTLRCSSQSGHNTVSWYQQALGQGPQFIFQYYREEENGRGNFPPRFSGLQFPNYSSELNVNALELDDSALYLCASSAGGIDNSPLHFGNGTRLTVT.

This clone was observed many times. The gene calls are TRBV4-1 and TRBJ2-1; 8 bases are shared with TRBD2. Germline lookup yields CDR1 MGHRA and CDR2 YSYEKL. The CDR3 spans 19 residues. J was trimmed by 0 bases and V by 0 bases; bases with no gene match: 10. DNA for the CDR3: TGCGCCAGCAGCCAAGAGAGGAAACGGGGGGGAAGCTCCTACAATGAGCAGTTCTTC. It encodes CASSQERKRGGSSYNEQFF.

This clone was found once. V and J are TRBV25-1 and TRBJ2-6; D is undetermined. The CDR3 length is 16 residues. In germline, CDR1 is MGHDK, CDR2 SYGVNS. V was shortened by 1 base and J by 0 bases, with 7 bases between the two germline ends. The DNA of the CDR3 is TGTGCCAGCAGTGAATTAGGAGTCTCTGGGGCCAACGTCCTGACTTTC. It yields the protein CASSELGVSGANVLTF.

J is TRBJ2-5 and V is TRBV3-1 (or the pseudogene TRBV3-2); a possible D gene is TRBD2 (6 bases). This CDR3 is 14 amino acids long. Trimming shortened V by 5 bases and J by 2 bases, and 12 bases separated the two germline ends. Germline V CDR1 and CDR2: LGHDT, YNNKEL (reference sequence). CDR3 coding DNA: TGTGCCAGCAGCGAAGTCGGGGGTCAAGAGACCCAGTACTTC. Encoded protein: CASSEVGGQETQYF.

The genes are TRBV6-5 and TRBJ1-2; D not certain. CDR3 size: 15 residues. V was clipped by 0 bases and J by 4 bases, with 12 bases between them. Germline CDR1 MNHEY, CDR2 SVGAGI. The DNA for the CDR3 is TGTGCCAGCAGTTACTCTACTCATAGAGGCTATGGCTACACCTTC. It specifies CASSYSTHRGYGYTF.

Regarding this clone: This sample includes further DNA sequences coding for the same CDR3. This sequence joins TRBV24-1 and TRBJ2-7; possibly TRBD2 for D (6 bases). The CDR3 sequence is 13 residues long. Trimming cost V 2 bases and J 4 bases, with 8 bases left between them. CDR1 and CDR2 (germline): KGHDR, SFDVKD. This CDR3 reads CATSDSGGYEQYF. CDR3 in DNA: TGTGCCACCAGTGATTCCGGGGGATACGAGCAGTACTTC.

Here the CDR3 DNA reads TGTGCCAGCAGTTTCAGGACTAGCGGGGGGACTTTTCCCTACGAGCAGTACTTC. Residues: CASSFRTSGGTFPYEQYF. V usage is TRBV7-8 and J usage is TRBJ2-7, with TRBD2 matching 14 bases. V shed 6 bases, J shed 2 bases, and the junction held 12 bases outside the gene matches. This CDR3 contains 18 residues. Germline CDR1 is SGHVS and CDR2 is FQNEAQ.